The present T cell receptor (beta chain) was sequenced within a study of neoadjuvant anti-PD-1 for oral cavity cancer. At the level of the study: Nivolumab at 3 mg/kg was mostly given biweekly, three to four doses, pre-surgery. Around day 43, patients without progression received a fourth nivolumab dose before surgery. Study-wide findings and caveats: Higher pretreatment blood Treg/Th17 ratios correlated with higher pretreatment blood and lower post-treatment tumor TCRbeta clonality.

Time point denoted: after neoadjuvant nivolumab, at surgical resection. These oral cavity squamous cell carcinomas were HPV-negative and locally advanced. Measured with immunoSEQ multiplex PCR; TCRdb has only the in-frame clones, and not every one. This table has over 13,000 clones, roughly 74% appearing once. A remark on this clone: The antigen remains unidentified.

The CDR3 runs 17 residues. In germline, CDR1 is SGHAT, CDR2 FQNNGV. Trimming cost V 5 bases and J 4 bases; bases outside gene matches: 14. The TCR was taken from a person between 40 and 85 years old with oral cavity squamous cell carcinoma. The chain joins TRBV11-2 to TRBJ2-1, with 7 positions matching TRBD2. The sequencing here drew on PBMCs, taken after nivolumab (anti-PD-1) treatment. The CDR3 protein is CASSRVGLAAYYNEQFF. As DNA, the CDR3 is TGTGCCAGCAGCCGGGTGGGGCTAGCGGCATATTACAATGAGCAGTTCTTC.